Listed below are T cell receptor beta chains from one sample, sequenced in a study of vaccination and CD4 T cells after COVID-19. A single record per CDR3 protein comes from TCRdb applying MiXCR to the PCR reads. Of several thousand distinct CDR3 sequences detected, roughly 19% appear once; the ten largest clones hold around 15%. No antigen has been identified for these receptors. The sample comprised CD4+ T cells from blood, cultured in vitro. All receptors come from a human donor who had recovered from COVID-19. CDR3s include the opening cysteine and the closing phenylalanine or tryptophan.

v_gene: TRBV19; len: 15; j_gene: TRBJ1-3; CDR3aa: CASKLMGASGNTIYF
v_gene: TRBV18; len: 15; j_gene: TRBJ2-5; CDR3aa: CASSLQRQEQETQYF
v_gene: TRBV6-1; len: 15; j_gene: TRBJ2-2; CDR3aa: CASSFGTSVAGELFF
v_gene: TRBV6-1; len: 15; j_gene: TRBJ1-2; CDR3aa: CASSEAPGGGYGYTF
v_gene: TRBV7-2; len: 14; j_gene: TRBJ2-7; CDR3aa: CASSARLVSYEQYF
v_gene: TRBV7-6; len: 15; j_gene: TRBJ1-3; CDR3aa: CASSSDPPSGNTIYF
v_gene: TRBV18; len: 16; j_gene: TRBJ2-7; CDR3aa: CASSEGLAGIDYEQYF
v_gene: TRBV5-5; len: 13; j_gene: TRBJ1-2; CDR3aa: CASSLDTVGGYTF
v_gene: TRBV5-1; len: 16; j_gene: TRBJ2-3; CDR3aa: CASSYRTGLSTDTQYF
v_gene: TRBV10-3; len: 14; j_gene: TRBJ2-5; CDR3aa: CAISESNGLETQYF
v_gene: TRBV12-3/TRBV12-4; len: 12; j_gene: TRBJ2-1; CDR3aa: CASGGNYNEQFF
v_gene: TRBV5-1; len: 14; j_gene: TRBJ1-1; CDR3aa: CASSLDTVYGEAFF
v_gene: TRBV12-3/TRBV12-4; len: 13; j_gene: TRBJ1-3; CDR3aa: CASTSYSGNTIYF
v_gene: TRBV2; len: 16; j_gene: TRBJ2-7; CDR3aa: CASSVLIDRVDYEQYF
v_gene: TRBV24-1; len: 16; j_gene: TRBJ2-2; CDR3aa: CATSDPRGFETGELFF
v_gene: TRBV18; len: 15; j_gene: TRBJ1-1; CDR3aa: CASSPTQGVITEAFF
v_gene: TRBV30; len: 13; j_gene: TRBJ1-1; CDR3aa: CAWSGGASTEAFF